The entry that follows covers one T cell receptor (beta chain) sequence. The specificity of this receptor is unknown. Base-call qualities are not available, and no considerably larger clone is one nucleotide away. Libraries were constructed by 5' RACE. Sequencing used an Illumina HiSeq 2500. A second PCR of about 7 to 12 cycles was run with a J-beta primer mix and a sample-barcoded 5' primer. Each TCR beta cDNA molecule received a unique molecular identifier from a template-switch 5' adaptor carrying 12 random nucleotides. Each sample yielded at least 2.5 million CDR3-containing paired-end reads. All of the RNA was converted into first-strand cDNA using the Mint cDNA synthesis kit, with a TRBC-specific oligonucleotide serving as the primer. All cDNA was treated with uracil-DNA glycosylase and then went through a first 18-cycle PCR with the universal primers M1SS and BC2_uni_R. The original methods were these. For normalization, 1 million high-quality reads were randomly selected from each sample, with every read carrying a distinct molecular identifier. Reads sharing molecular identifiers were discarded rather than binned into consensus sequences. MiTCR, run with a Q25 quality threshold and the strictest error-elimination algorithm, handled CDR3 identification, clonotype clustering and error correction. A nonparametric unseen species model with Euler transformation was used to estimate a lower bound on total TCR beta diversity. The public reads were run again by TCRdb, first through fastp at Q25 and then through MiXCR, and only productive beta chains were kept. When rows share a CDR3 protein, they turn into one entry using the most common DNA and genes. TCRdb, not the original authors, processed these V and J calls. This sample holds about 680,000 distinct CDR3 sequences; around 49% were observed only once. Roughly 34% of the sample rests with the top ten.

The 39 donors, aged roughly 6 to 90 years, were systemically healthy Caucasian individuals from Russia. Approximately 10 milliliters of peripheral blood were collected from each donor into EDTA-treated Vacutainer tubes. Ficoll-Paque density-gradient centrifugation was used to isolate PBMCs, with at least 6 million obtained per sample. Total RNA was extracted from PBMCs with Trizol reagent, with at least 5 micrograms obtained per sample. Naive CD45RAhigh/CD27high T cell percentages were measured by flow cytometry on a PBMC aliquot from every donor. The data originate from a study of blood T cells in healthy people across ages (dated by TCRdb to about 2015). For context, the study as a whole: In model experiments, roughly one uniquely barcoded TCR beta cDNA molecule per two T cells was captured by template switching. To avoid experimental bias, donors of different ages were spread randomly across the sequencing lanes. The study analyzed two additional independent replicas of 1 million unique cDNA reads from the same blood draw for two donors, one aged 18 to 30 and one aged 80 or older. The donors were divided into four age groups: young (average about 15 years), middle-aged (around 41), aged (around 67) and long-lived (about 84). To track age-related changes in TCR beta repertoire diversity, the study relied on deep sequencing normalized with unique cDNA molecular identifiers.

From the cysteine through the phenylalanine, the CDR3 covers 12 amino acids. The DNA shown is the 36-base CDR3, in frame from base 1. The germline V gene specifies ENHRY as CDR1 and SYGVKD as CDR2. V is pared back by 4 bases and J by 11 bases, with 14 bases lying between the germline termini. Overall results and qualifications from the work: As age increased, observed TCR beta diversity per million T cells dropped in a roughly linear way, and a significant reduction was already evident by age 40. Total diversity estimates from one million sequenced T cells were considered lower bounds and underestimates. Because profiling used bulk unsorted PBMCs, naive and antigen-experienced compartments could not be compared conclusively. A strong correlation was found between observed TCR beta diversity and the percentage of naive T cells measured by flow cytometry. The CMV infection status of donors was not known, potentially confounding age-related changes in expanded clonotypes. Compared with the aged group, more naive CD4+ T cells, fewer expanded clones and increased TCR diversity were shown by the long-lived group, suggesting age selection.

Material: blood. The sequence joins TRBV10-3 to TRBJ2-5; the D gene assignment is ambiguous. This receptor was taken from a woman in her fifties or sixties in good health. The bases read TGTGCCATCAGTGTGAACTCCGATCTTCAGTACTTC. This encodes CAISVNSDLQYF.